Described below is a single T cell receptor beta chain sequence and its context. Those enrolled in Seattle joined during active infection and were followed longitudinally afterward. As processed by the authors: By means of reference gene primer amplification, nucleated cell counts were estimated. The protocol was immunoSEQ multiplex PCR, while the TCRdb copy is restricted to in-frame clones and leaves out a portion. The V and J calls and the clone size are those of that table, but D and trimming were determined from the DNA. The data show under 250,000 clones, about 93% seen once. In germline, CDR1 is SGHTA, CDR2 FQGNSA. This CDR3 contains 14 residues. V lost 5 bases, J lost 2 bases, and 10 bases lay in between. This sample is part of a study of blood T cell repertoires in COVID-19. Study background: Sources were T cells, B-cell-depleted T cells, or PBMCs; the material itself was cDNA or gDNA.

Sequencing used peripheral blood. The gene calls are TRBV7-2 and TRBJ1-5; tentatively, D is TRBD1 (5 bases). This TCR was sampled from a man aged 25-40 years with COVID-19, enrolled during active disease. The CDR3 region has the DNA TGTGCCAGCAGCGTACAGGTTCGCAATCAGCCCCAGCATTTT. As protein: CASSVQVRNQPQHF.